This T cell receptor beta chain is drawn from a study of blood T cell repertoires in COVID-19. V gave up 0 bases and J gave up 2 bases; unmatched junction bases: 5. The CDR3 covers 18 residues. Germline lookup yields CDR1 MGHRA and CDR2 YSYEKL. Some clones are missing from TCRdb's copy, which holds only in-frame ones; the method was immunoSEQ multiplex PCR. The repertoire holds about 240,000 clones, around 79% seen once, with 3.3% in the top ten. The rearrangement uses TRBV4-1 and TRBJ2-6; the match to TRBD1 covers 9 bases. The sample was peripheral blood. The receptor was isolated from an elderly woman with acute or convalescent COVID-19. In DNA form, the CDR3 reads TGCGCCAGCAGCCAAGACTTACAGGGGGCGACTGGGGCCAACGTCCTGACTTTC. It encodes CASSQDLQGATGANVLTF.